Below are 19 T cell receptor beta chains sequenced from a single sample in a study of blood T cells in healthy people across ages. A second PCR of about 6 to 12 cycles used a sample-barcoded 5' primer and a J-beta primer mix. TCRdb itself ran the 5' RACE reads through MiXCR, one entry per CDR3 protein. The top ten hold around 2.1% of the sample, which has about 2 million distinct CDR3 sequences, around half seen once. The sequencing input was blood. These receptors came from a woman in her thirties or forties in good health.

This clonotype was observed many times. This chain uses TRBV7-2 with TRBJ2-7, with 7 bases fitting TRBD2. J lost 6 bases, V lost 4 bases, and 0 bases had no gene match. The CDR3 consists of 11 residues. Germline CDR1 is SGHTA and CDR2 is FQGNSA. CDR3 amino acids: CASSWEGEQYF. Written as DNA, the CDR3 is TGTGCCAGCAGCTGGGAGGGCGAGCAGTACTTC.

The V gene is TRBV5-1, the J gene TRBJ2-3; a weak D match, TRBD2 (6 bases). Trimming took off 4 bases at V and 5 bases at J, with 23 bases between the two ends. This CDR3 spans 17 amino acids. Germline loops: CDR1 SGHRS, CDR2 YFSETQ. The CDR3 DNA reads TGCGCCAGCAGCCCTTCTATTTCGACCCGGCGGGGAGATACGCAGTATTTT. It yields the protein CASSPSISTRRGDTQYF.

As regards this clonotype: The junction shows a germline mismatch at one end, possibly a read error. This chain joins TRBV4-3 and TRBJ1-2, with unresolved D. Germline CDR1 is LGHNA and CDR2 is YSLEER. CDR3 size: 15 residues. The CDR3 sequence: CAGSQERLITYGYTF. CDR3 sequence (DNA): TGCGCCGGCAGCCAAGAACGGTTGATTACCTATGGCTACACCTTC.

The chain recombines TRBV6-2 or TRBV6-3 with TRBJ2-7; D remains unclear. The V gene's germline CDR1 is MNHEY and CDR2 SVGEGT. With 6 bases removed from V and 2 bases from J, the gap between germline ends came to 14 bases. This CDR3 spans 14 amino acids. This chain's CDR3 is CASSRSAAAYEQYF. For the CDR3, the DNA is TGTGCCAGCAGCCGAAGTGCAGCTGCCTACGAGCAGTACTTC.

In this sample, this clonotype turned up many times. V is TRBV7-2 and J is TRBJ2-3; TRBD2 agrees at 8 bases. Trimming removed 2 bases from V and 3 bases from J; junction bases left unmatched: 7. In germline, CDR1 is SGHTA, CDR2 FQGNSA. This CDR3 comprises 16 residues. CDR3 residues: CASSLSGAGVTDTQYF. CDR3 DNA sequence: TGTGCCAGCAGCTTATCCGGAGCGGGGGTGACAGATACGCAGTATTTT. Using reference TRBV7-2 and TRBJ2-3 for the parts outside the CDR3, the full variable domain is GAGVSQSPSNKVTEKGKDVELRCDPISGHTALYWYRQSLGQGLEFLIYFQGNSAPDKSGLPSDRFSAERTGGSVSTLTIQRTQQEDSAVYLCASSLSGAGVTDTQYFGPGTRLTVL.

This chain joins TRBV29-1 and TRBJ1-4; D is undetermined. Trimming removed 4 bases from V and 0 bases from J, with 12 bases in between. This CDR3 has 15 residues. Per germline, CDR1 SQVTM and CDR2 ANQGSEA. CDR3 loop: CSVVGPTPTNEKLFF. Here the CDR3 DNA reads TGCAGCGTTGTTGGCCCTACACCAACTAATGAAAAACTGTTTTTT.

V and J are TRBV6-6 and TRBJ1-2; 7 nucleotides line up with TRBD1. CDR1 and CDR2 from the germline V gene are MNHNY and SVGAGI (reference sequence). The trim removed 6 bases at V and 2 bases at J, leaving 9 bases unmatched. The CDR3 spans 15 residues. This chain's CDR3 is CASSLASGQNYGYTF. The CDR3 DNA reads as TGTGCCAGCAGCCTAGCGTCGGGACAGAACTATGGCTACACCTTC.

The chain couples TRBV12-3 or TRBV12-4 to TRBJ2-1; D perhaps matches TRBD2 (7 bases). V lost 8 bases and J 8 bases, leaving 22 bases between the germline ends. The CDR3 contains 15 residues. CDR3 nucleotides: TGTGCCAGCCGTCAGTCGGGGGGCGTTCTCGATGAGCAGTTCTTC. It is translated as CASRQSGGVLDEQFF.

This clonotype turned up a few times. CDR3 in amino acids: CSAISWTGGYNEQFF. CDR3 in DNA: TGCAGTGCTATTAGCTGGACAGGGGGCTACAATGAGCAGTTCTTC. The J gene is TRBJ2-1, the V gene TRBV20-1; 10 positions agree with TRBD1. Looked up from germline, CDR1 is DFQATT and CDR2 is SNEGSKA (reference sequence). J gave up 3 bases and V 4 bases, and 6 bases lay outside the gene matches. This CDR3 contains 15 residues.

With regard to this clonotype: A clone one base away is much larger, so this may be a read error. V and J are TRBV5-6 and TRBJ2-7, with 7 bases matching TRBD1. The DNA end favors TRBJ2-5, so the J call may be wrong. Germline CDR1 is SGHDT and CDR2 is YYEEEE. The CDR3 contains 14 residues. CDR3 bases: TGTGCCAGCAGCACCGGGACAGTGGAAGAGACCCAGTACTTC. It specifies CASSTGTVEETQYF.

This clonotype was observed a handful of times. V gene TRBV20-1 combines with J gene TRBJ2-5, with D perhaps matching TRBD1 or TRBD2 (6 bases each). This CDR3 spans 12 amino acids. The germline V gene has CDR1 DFQATT and CDR2 SNEGSKA (reference sequence). CDR3 loop: CSAGGRQETQYF. CDR3 DNA: TGCAGCGCCGGGGGCAGGCAAGAGACCCAGTACTTC.

This clonotype was found a few times. The V gene is TRBV28, the J gene TRBJ2-4; 8 bases fit TRBD1. TRBJ2-7 matches the DNA end more closely, so the J call is doubtful. The V gene's germline CDR1 is MDHEN and CDR2 SYDVKM. This CDR3 contains 13 residues. The CDR3 DNA is TGTGCCAGTTTGCCACAGGGGGACCACGAGCAGTACTTC. Protein sequence: CASLPQGDHEQYF.

This rearrangement joins TRBV18 to TRBJ2-5, with 11 nucleotides matching TRBD1. Trimming cost V 6 bases and J 11 bases; bases outside gene matches: 17. This CDR3 has 16 residues. Germline CDR1 and CDR2: KGHSH and LQKENI. The CDR3 protein is CASSLTGTGGKLEQYF. CDR3 coding DNA: TGTGCCAGCTCCCTAACCGGGACAGGGGGTAAACTTGAGCAGTACTTC.

This chain uses TRBV20-1 with TRBJ2-5; 10 nucleotides match TRBD1. The CDR3 is made up of 16 amino acids. The ends lost 6 bases at V and 0 bases at J; junction bases unmatched: 10. Germline V CDR1 and CDR2: DFQATT, SNEGSKA (reference sequence). The CDR3 here is CSATHPGTGDQETQYF. The CDR3 DNA is TGCAGTGCCACTCATCCTGGGACAGGGGACCAAGAGACCCAGTACTTC.

This rearrangement joins TRBV20-1 to TRBJ2-3; D may be TRBD1 (5 bases). Germline V gene data show CDR1 as DFQATT and CDR2 as SNEGSKA (reference sequence). This CDR3 spans 13 amino acids. Deletions cut 6 bases from V and 6 bases from J, with 16 bases between. The CDR3 reads CSADSQGADTQYF. DNA of the CDR3: TGCAGTGCCGACAGCCAGGGTGCCGATACGCAGTATTTT.

The DNA for the CDR3 is TGTGCCACCAGCAGACGAGGGGCGAGGTCCTACGAGCAGTACTTC. This sequence encodes CATSRRGARSYEQYF. This chain joins TRBV15 and TRBJ2-7, with D possibly called TRBD1 or TRBD2 (5 bases each). The V end lost 2 bases, the J end lost 1 base, and 12 bases lay between the germline ends. Germline CDR1 is LNHNV and CDR2 is YYDKDF (reference sequence). CDR3 length equals 15 residues.

This clonotype was seen a handful of times. The chain uses TRBV12-3 or TRBV12-4 and TRBJ2-5; D remains ambiguous. The CDR3 is made up of 13 amino acids. V shed 4 bases and J shed 5 bases, with 11 bases lying between them. The CDR3 loop is CASSSTTMETQYF. CDR3 bases: TGTGCCAGCAGTTCGACCACGATGGAGACCCAGTACTTC.

This rearrangement joins TRBV20-1 to TRBJ2-7, with 8 bases that match TRBD1. Germline assignment: CDR1 DFQATT and CDR2 SNEGSKA (reference sequence). The CDR3 is 14 residues long. J gave up 1 base and V 1 base, and 3 bases lay outside the gene matches. CDR3 DNA sequence: TGCAGTGCTAGAGGCAGGGGGCCTTCCTACGAGCAGTACTTC. Its translation: CSARGRGPSYEQYF.

The J gene is TRBJ1-1, the V gene TRBV10-3; D unresolved. The V gene's germline CDR1 is ENHRY and CDR2 SYGVKD. CDR3 size: 14 residues. Trimming took 10 bases from V and 6 from J, leaving 21 bases between them. The CDR3 DNA reads TGTGCCACCCAATCCGTGCCCGAAGGGTCTGAAGCTTTCTTT. Translating gives CATQSVPEGSEAFF.